The 15 T cell receptor beta chains below come from one sample, sequenced in a study of CD8 T cells in ankylosing spondylitis (dated by TCRdb to the late 2010s). These receptors lack a known antigen. Broad study findings and their caveats: Blood from ankylosing spondylitis patients appeared to be characterized by a TCR beta motif made up of under 10 highly homologous amino acid variants.

The method was 5' RACE. Data came from an Illumina HiSeq 2500. TCRdb itself trimmed the public reads at Q25 with fastp, ran MiXCR and retained productive beta chains. Identical CDR3 proteins give one entry, which carries the most common genes and DNA. A total of 450,000 or so distinct CDR3 sequences appear in this sample, roughly a quarter of them only once. About 0.9% of the sample is in the top ten clones. Sequenced material: blood, either unsorted or a sorted T cell fraction (not recorded which). The receptors originated from a male donor with ankylosing spondylitis.

CDR3: CATSQAGGPPEEQFF. In DNA form, the CDR3 reads TGTGCCACCAGTCAAGCGGGAGGGCCCCCGGAGGAGCAGTTCTTC. The rearrangement joins TRBV24-1 to TRBJ2-1; 10 bases fit TRBD2. Looked up from germline, CDR1 is KGHDR and CDR2 is SFDVKD. V lost 6 bases, J lost 10 bases, and 11 bases stayed unmatched. This CDR3 comprises 15 residues.

The sample holds a few counts of this clonotype. This chain uses TRBV29-1 with TRBJ1-1; 8 positions match TRBD1. CDR3 length: 13 amino acids. Germline V gene lookup returns CDR1 SQVTM and CDR2 ANQGSEA. The V gene end was trimmed by 7 bases and the J gene end by 1 base; junction bases not matched to a gene: 5. In DNA, the CDR3 is TGCAGCGCTTGGGACAGGAAGAACACTGAAGCTTTCTTT. Protein product: CSAWDRKNTEAFF.

The chain links TRBV20-1 to TRBJ2-2; 9 nucleotides align to TRBD1. This CDR3 has 14 residues. The germline CDR1 and CDR2 sequences are DFQATT and SNEGSKA (reference sequence). J was trimmed by 7 bases and V by 3 bases; bases with no gene match: 6. CDR3: CSASPGTGNGELFF. The CDR3 region has the DNA TGCAGTGCTAGTCCCGGGACAGGGAACGGGGAGCTGTTTTTT.

The sample holds a few counts of this clonotype. This chain joins TRBV24-1 and TRBJ2-7, with TRBD2 matching over 12 bases. CDR3 length equals 14 residues. The V gene end was trimmed by 3 bases and the J gene end by 5 bases; junction bases not matched to a gene: 1. Per germline, CDR1 KGHDR and CDR2 SFDVKD. CDR3 DNA sequence: TGTGCCACCAGTGATAGACTAGCGGGAGACGAGCAGTACTTC. Its translation is CATSDRLAGDEQYF.

This clonotype has just a few counts. The V gene is TRBV3-1, the J gene TRBJ1-1; 9 nucleotides agree with TRBD1. Germline CDR1 LGHDT, CDR2 YNNKEL (reference sequence). The CDR3 is 14 residues long. The junction had 7 bases not matched to a gene; V was cut back by 6 bases and J by 5 bases. CDR3 DNA sequence: TGTGCCAGCAGTTCGACAGGGGGACGGACTGAAGCTTTCTTT. It yields the protein CASSSTGGRTEAFF.

The V gene is TRBV20-1, the J gene TRBJ2-5; D is uncertain. CDR1 is DFQATT and CDR2 is SNEGSKA in the germline V gene (reference sequence). Trimming shortened V by 3 bases and J by 2 bases, and 13 bases separated the two germline ends. This CDR3 region has 14 residues. DNA of the CDR3: TGCAGTGCTAGCGCCGGCGTTTGGCAAGAGACCCAGTACTTC. As protein: CSASAGVWQETQYF.

This clonotype was found a few times. V gene TRBV12-3 or TRBV12-4 combines with J gene TRBJ1-2; TRBD1 agrees at 7 bases. Trimming cost V 8 bases and J 4 bases; bases outside gene matches: 10. The CDR3 spans 14 residues. CDR3 amino acids: CASWDSSNFYGYTF. Here the CDR3 DNA reads TGTGCCAGCTGGGACAGTTCAAATTTCTATGGCTACACCTTC.

The V gene is TRBV29-1, the J gene TRBJ1-2; a possible D gene is TRBD1 (5 bases). Trimming cost V 3 bases and J 3 bases, with 8 bases left between them. CDR3 length: 12 residues. Germline V gives CDR1 SQVTM, CDR2 ANQGSEA. The CDR3 protein is CSVERRDYGYTF. Written as DNA, the CDR3 is TGCAGCGTTGAGCGCAGGGACTATGGCTACACCTTC.

The table lists this clonotype with a few counts. The chain recombines TRBV7-2 with TRBJ2-1, with 9 nucleotides matching TRBD2. The CDR3 has 15 amino acids. Trimming took 6 bases from V and 8 from J; bases not matched to a gene: 11. In germline, CDR1 is SGHTA, CDR2 FQGNSA. The CDR3 loop reads CASRPRLAGIDEQFF. CDR3 nucleotides: TGTGCCAGCAGACCCCGGCTAGCGGGAATAGATGAGCAGTTCTTC.

The V gene is TRBV5-1, the J gene TRBJ2-1; D remains unclear. CDR3 size: 15 residues. CDR1 SGHRS and CDR2 YFSETQ come from the germline V gene. With 0 bases removed from V and 10 bases from J, the gap between germline ends came to 17 bases. The CDR3 sequence: CASSLALSRPSEQFF. The CDR3 DNA is TGCGCCAGCAGCTTGGCTCTCAGCCGCCCTTCGGAGCAGTTCTTC. Drawing the rest from reference TRBV5-1 and TRBJ2-1, the complete variable domain is KAGVTQTPRYLIKTRGQQVTLSCSPISGHRSVSWYQQTPGQGLQFLFEYFSETQRNKGNFPGRFSGRQFSNSRSEMNVSTLELGDSALYLCASSLALSRPSEQFFGPGTRLTVL.

The table lists this clonotype with a few counts. CDR3 nucleotides: TGTGCCAGCAGCTTAGTCCCCACAGCCAAAAACATTCAGTACTTC. Translation: CASSLVPTAKNIQYF. V usage is TRBV7-9 and J usage is TRBJ2-4; unclear D gene. There are 15 residues in the CDR3. V shed 1 base and J shed 0 bases, with 7 bases lying between them. Germline V gene sequence: CDR1 SEHNR, CDR2 FQNEAQ (reference sequence).

This clonotype was observed a few times. The chain is built from TRBV12-3 or TRBV12-4 and TRBJ1-1; D call uncertain. Trimming cost V 5 bases and J 1 base, with 11 bases left between them. The CDR3 totals 14 residues. CDR3 nucleotide sequence: TGTGCCAGCAGTCCAAGACGGGAGAACACTGAAGCTTTCTTT. Translated: CASSPRRENTEAFF.

The chain has TRBV6-1 and TRBJ2-1; 8 bases match TRBD2. CDR1 and CDR2 (germline): MNHNS, SASEGT. There are 15 residues in the CDR3. V shed 6 bases and J 2 bases; nucleotides not matched to a gene: 6. The CDR3 reads CASRGSGSPYNEQFF. CDR3 bases: TGTGCCAGCAGGGGGAGCGGGAGCCCCTACAATGAGCAGTTCTTC.

This clonotype was recorded many times. The V and J genes are TRBV2 and TRBJ2-7; D is perhaps TRBD2 (6 bases). Trimming removed 6 bases from V and 3 bases from J, with 12 bases in between. Germline CDR1 is SNHLY and CDR2 is FYNNEI. The CDR3 runs 13 residues. The CDR3 sequence is CASRDGGSYEQYV. CDR3 DNA sequence: TGTGCCAGCAGGGACGGGGGAAGCTACGAGCAGTACGTC.

This clonotype was seen a few times. The rearrangement joins TRBV7-2 to TRBJ1-2, with D unresolved. Germline CDR1 SGHTA, CDR2 FQGNSA. V was pared by 8 bases and J by 8 bases, with 9 bases between. The CDR3 has 10 amino acids. The CDR3 region has the DNA TGTGCCAGCGGCGAATTGGGCTACACCTTC. Protein product: CASGELGYTF.